This T cell receptor (beta chain) was sequenced in a study of blood T cell repertoires in COVID-19. Cohort allocation depended upon clinical history that participants reported. Donors in Cohort 3 counted as recovered after two negative PCRs, clearance, or symptom resolution. Method: immunoSEQ multiplex PCR; TCRdb's copy keeps in-frame clones and lacks some. Here the sample spans 300,000 to 400,000 clones, 75% to 90% being singletons. The trim removed 0 bases at V and 7 bases at J, leaving 5 bases unmatched. Germline loops: CDR1 KGHSH, CDR2 LQKENI. CDR3 length equals 15 residues. A few counts support this clone.

Sequencing was carried out using PBMCs or T cells enriched from blood (not recorded which). The rearrangement uses TRBV18 and TRBJ1-2, with 10 bases fitting TRBD1. This receptor was obtained from a man aged 18-30 years who had recovered from COVID-19. This chain's CDR3 is CASSPPGQGPGGYTF. In nucleotides, the CDR3 is TGTGCCAGCTCACCACCGGGACAGGGGCCTGGTGGCTACACCTTC.